The clone carrying this T cell receptor (beta chain) was observed at least ten times. This entry is derived from a study of CD8 T cells in ankylosing spondylitis. Via MiXCR, TCRdb re-called the 5' RACE reads, giving one row per CDR3 protein. Of 45,000 to 60,000 distinct CDR3 sequences listed, about 7% were seen once; the top ten hold about 8.9%. Germline CDR1 reads SGHRS; CDR2 reads YFSETQ. Trimming at V came to 8 bases and at J to 5 bases, leaving 3 bases not matched to a gene. The CDR3 has 13 amino acids. Sequenced material: blood, either unsorted or a sorted T cell fraction (not recorded which). This receptor was taken from a female donor with ankylosing spondylitis or in good health (not recorded which). V gene TRBV5-1 combines with J gene TRBJ2-2; 10 bases are a match to TRBD1. The CDR3 loop reads CASGQGGTGELFF. The CDR3 bases are TGCGCCAGTGGACAGGGGGGAACCGGGGAGCTGTTTTTT.